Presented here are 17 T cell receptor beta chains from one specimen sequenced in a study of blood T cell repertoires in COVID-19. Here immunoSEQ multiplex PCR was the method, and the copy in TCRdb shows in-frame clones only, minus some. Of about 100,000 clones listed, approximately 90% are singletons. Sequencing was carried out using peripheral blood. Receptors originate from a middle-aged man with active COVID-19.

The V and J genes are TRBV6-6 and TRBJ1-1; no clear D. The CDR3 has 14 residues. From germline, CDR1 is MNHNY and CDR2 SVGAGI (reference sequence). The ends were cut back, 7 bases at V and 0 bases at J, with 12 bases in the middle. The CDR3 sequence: CASNHGLMNTEAFF. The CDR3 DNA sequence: TGTGCCAGCAACCATGGCCTCATGAACACTGAAGCTTTCTTT.

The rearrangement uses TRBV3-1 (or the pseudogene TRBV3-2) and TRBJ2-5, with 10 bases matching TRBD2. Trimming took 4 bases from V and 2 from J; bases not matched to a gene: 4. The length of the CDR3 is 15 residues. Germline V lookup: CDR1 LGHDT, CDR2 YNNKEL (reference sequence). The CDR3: CASSLLAGDQETQYF. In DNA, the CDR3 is TGTGCCAGCAGCCTGCTAGCGGGGGATCAAGAGACCCAGTACTTC.

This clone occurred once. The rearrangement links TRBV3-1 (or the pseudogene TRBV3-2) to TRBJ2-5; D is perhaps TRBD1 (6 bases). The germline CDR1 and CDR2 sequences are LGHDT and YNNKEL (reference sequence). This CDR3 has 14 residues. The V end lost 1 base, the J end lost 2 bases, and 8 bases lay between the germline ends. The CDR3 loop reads CASSQGTAQETQYF. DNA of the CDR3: TGTGCCAGCAGCCAAGGGACAGCACAAGAGACCCAGTACTTC.

The CDR3 loop reads CASLPGSGGVYGYTF. The CDR3 region has the DNA TGTGCCAGCCTTCCCGGGTCAGGGGGCGTCTATGGCTACACCTTC. The rearrangement uses TRBV18 and TRBJ1-2; 8 nucleotides line up with TRBD1. The CDR3 spans 15 residues. Germline-derived CDR1 and CDR2 are KGHSH and LQKENI. J lost 4 bases, V lost 8 bases, and 12 bases had no gene match.

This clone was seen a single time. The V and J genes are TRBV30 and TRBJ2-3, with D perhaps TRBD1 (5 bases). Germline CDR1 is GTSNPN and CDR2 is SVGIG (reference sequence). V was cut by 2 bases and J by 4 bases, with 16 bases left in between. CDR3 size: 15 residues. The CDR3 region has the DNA TGTGCCTGGAGTCGGCTACAGGTTGGGGCAGATACGCAGTATTTT. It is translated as CAWSRLQVGADTQYF.

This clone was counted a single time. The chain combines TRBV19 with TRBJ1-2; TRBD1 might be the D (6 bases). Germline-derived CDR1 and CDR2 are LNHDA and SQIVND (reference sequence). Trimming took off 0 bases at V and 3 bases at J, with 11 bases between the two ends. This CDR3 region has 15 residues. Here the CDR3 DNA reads TGTGCCAGTAGTATAGATCTCAGGGGTGACTATGGCTACACCTTC. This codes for CASSIDLRGDYGYTF.

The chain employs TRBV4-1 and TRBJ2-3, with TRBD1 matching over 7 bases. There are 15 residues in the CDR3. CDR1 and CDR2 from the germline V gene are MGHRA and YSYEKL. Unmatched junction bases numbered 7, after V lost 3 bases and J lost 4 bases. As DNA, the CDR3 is TGCGCCAGCAGCCAGCAGGGGGTAGTTGCAGATACGCAGTATTTT. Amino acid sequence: CASSQQGVVADTQYF.

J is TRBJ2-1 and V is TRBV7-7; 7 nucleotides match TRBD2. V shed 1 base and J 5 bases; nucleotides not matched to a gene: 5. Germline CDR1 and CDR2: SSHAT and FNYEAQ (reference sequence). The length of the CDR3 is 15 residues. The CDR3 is CASSLGGSGNNEQFF. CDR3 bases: TGTGCCAGCAGCTTAGGCGGGAGCGGGAACAATGAGCAGTTCTTC.

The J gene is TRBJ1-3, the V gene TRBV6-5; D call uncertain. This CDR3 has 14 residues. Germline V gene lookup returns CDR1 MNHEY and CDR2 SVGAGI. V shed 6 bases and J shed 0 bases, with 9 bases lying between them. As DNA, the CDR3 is TGTGCCAGCAGGGGCTATACCTCTGGAAACACCATATATTTT. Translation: CASRGYTSGNTIYF.

The CDR3, as DNA: TGTGCCAGCAGCTTTTCTTCGTCCTACAATGAGCAGTTCTTC. Translating gives CASSFSSSYNEQFF. The chain combines TRBV5-4 with TRBJ2-1; unclear D gene. The CDR3 consists of 14 residues. V lost 2 bases to trimming and J lost 1 base, with 7 bases between them. From germline, CDR1 is SGHNT and CDR2 YYREEE (reference sequence).

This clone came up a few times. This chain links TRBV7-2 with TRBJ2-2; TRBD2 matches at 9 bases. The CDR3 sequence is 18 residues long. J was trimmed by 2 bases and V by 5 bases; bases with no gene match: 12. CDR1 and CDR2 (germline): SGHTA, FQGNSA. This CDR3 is CASSPKLTSGPNTGELFF. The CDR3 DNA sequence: TGTGCCAGCAGCCCTAAGCTCACTAGCGGGCCTAACACCGGGGAGCTGTTTTTT.

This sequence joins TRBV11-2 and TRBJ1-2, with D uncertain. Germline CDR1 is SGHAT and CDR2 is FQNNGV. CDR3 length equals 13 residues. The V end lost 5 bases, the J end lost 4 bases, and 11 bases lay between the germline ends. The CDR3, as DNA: TGTGCCAGCAGCCCACGATCCGGCTATGGCTACACCTTC. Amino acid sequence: CASSPRSGYGYTF. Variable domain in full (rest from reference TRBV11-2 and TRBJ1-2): EAGVAQSPRYKIIEKRQSVAFWCNPISGHATLYWYQQILGQGPKLLIQFQNNGVVDDSQLPKDRFSAERLKGVDSTLKIQPAKLEDSAVYLCASSPRSGYGYTFGSGTRLTVV.

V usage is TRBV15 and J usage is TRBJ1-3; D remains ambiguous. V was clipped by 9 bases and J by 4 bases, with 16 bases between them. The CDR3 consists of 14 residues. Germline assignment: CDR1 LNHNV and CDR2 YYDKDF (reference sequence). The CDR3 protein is CATNSRVGGNTIYF. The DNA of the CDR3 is TGTGCCACGAACAGCCGTGTAGGAGGAAACACCATATATTTT.

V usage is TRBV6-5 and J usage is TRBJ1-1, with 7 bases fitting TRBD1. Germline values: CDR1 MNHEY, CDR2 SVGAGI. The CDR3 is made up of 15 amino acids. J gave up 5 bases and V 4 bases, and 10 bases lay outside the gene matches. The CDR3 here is CASSSLRQGRTEAFF. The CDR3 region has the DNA TGTGCCAGCAGTTCCCTGCGACAGGGCAGGACTGAAGCTTTCTTT.

CDR3 residues: CASSIRYSGNTIYF. CDR3 DNA: TGTGCCAGCAGCATCAGGTACTCTGGAAACACCATATATTTT. The chain combines TRBV5-4 with TRBJ1-3; unclear D gene. This CDR3 region has 14 residues. Trimming stripped 4 bases from V and 0 bases from J, with 8 bases between. The germline V gene has CDR1 SGHNT and CDR2 YYREEE (reference sequence).

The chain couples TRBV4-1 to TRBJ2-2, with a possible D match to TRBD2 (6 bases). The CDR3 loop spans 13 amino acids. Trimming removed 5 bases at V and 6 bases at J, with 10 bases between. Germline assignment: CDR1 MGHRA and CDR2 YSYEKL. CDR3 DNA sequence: TGCGCCAGCAGCGTCACGGGAGCCGGGGAGCTGTTTTTT. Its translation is CASSVTGAGELFF.

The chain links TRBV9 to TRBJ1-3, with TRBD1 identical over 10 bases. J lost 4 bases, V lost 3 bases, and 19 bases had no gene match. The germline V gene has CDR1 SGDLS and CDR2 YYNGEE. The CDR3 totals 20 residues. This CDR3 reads CASSALLTERGQGYGNTIYF. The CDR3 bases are TGTGCCAGCAGCGCACTACTCACAGAACGGGGACAGGGGTACGGAAACACCATATATTTT.